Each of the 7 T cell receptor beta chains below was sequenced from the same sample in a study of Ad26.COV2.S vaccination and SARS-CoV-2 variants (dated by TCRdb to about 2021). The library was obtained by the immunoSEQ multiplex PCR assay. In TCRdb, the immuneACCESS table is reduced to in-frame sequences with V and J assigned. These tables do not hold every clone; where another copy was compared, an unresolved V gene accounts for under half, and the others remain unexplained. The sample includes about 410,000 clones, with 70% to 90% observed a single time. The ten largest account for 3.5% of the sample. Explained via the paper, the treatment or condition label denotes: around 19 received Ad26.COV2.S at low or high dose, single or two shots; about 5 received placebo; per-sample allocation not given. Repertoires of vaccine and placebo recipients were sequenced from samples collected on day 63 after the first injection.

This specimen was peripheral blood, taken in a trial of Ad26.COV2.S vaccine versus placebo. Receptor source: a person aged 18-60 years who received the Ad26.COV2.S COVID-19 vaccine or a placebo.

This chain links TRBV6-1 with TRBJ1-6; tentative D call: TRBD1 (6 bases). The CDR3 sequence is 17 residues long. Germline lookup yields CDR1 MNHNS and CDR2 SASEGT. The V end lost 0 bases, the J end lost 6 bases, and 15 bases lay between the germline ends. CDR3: CASSEALYGDINSPLHF. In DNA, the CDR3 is TGTGCCAGCAGTGAAGCGCTTTATGGGGACATTAATTCACCCCTCCACTTT.

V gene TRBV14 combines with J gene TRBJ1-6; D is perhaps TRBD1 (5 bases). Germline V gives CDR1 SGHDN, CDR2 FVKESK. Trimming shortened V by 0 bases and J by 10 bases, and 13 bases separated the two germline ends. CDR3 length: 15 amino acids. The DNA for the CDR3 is TGTGCCAGCAGCCAAGAGTCAGGGCTGGGCTCACCCCTCCACTTT. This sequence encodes CASSQESGLGSPLHF.

DNA of the CDR3: TGTGCCAGTATGGAGGACAGGGTTCTTAACCCTAATGAAAAACTGTTTTTT. Translated, it gives CASMEDRVLNPNEKLFF. The V and J genes are TRBV19 and TRBJ1-4, with TRBD1 matching 8 bases. Trimming took 7 bases from V and 3 from J; bases not matched to a gene: 13. CDR3 length: 17 amino acids. The germline V gene has CDR1 LNHDA and CDR2 SQIVND (reference sequence).

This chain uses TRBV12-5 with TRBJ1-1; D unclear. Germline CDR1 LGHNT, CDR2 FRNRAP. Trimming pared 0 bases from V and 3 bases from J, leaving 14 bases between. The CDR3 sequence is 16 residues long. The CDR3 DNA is TGTGCTAGTGGTTTGGTCTTTTCGGGTTCGGACACTGAAGCTTTCTTT. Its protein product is CASGLVFSGSDTEAFF.

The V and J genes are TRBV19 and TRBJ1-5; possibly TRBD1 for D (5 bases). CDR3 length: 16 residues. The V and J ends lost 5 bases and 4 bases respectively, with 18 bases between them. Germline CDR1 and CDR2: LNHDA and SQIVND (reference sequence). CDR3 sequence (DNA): TGTGCCAGTAGTGTTCCGGGACGTCCTCGAAATCAGCCCCAGCATTTT. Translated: CASSVPGRPRNQPQHF.

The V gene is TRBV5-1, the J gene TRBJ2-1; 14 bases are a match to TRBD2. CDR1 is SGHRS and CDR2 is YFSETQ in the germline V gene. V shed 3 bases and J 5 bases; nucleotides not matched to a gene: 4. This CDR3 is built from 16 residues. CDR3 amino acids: CASSSSTSGGDNEQFF. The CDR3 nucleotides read TGCGCCAGCAGCTCATCGACTAGCGGGGGGGACAATGAGCAGTTCTTC.

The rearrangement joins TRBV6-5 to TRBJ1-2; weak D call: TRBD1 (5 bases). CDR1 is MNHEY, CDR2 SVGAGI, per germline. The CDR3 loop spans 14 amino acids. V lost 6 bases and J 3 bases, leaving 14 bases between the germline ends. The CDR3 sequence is CASSHRGGDYGYTF. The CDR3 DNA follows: TGTGCCAGCAGCCACCGCGGGGGTGACTATGGCTACACCTTC.